This entry lists 21 T cell receptor beta chains sequenced from one sample in a study of T cell repertoires in cytomegalovirus infection. These receptors' antigens are unknown. MiXCR was run by TCRdb on the reads, yielding one entry per CDR3 protein. The sample has hundreds of thousands of distinct CDR3 sequences, roughly 42% seen once. The specimen was cultured PBMCs, collected from culture after CMV antigen stimulation. The source of these receptors is a human donor in good health (CMV status not recorded). Some clones in this sample may be carry-over from other donors' samples.

The sample holds a few counts of this clonotype. This CDR3 is CASKAFDTGANVLTF. The DNA for the CDR3 is TGTGCCAGCAAGGCCTTCGATACTGGGGCCAACGTCCTGACTTTC. The rearrangement uses TRBV27 and TRBJ2-6; D remains ambiguous. The CDR3 totals 15 residues. Germline CDR1 MNHEY, CDR2 SMNVEV (reference sequence). V was pared by 7 bases and J by 2 bases, with 12 bases between.

The chain joins TRBV2 to TRBJ2-3, with TRBD2 matching 9 bases. The CDR3 length is 15 residues. Germline lookup yields CDR1 SNHLY and CDR2 FYNNEI. The J segment lost 0 bases and the V segment lost 8 bases, leaving 6 bases of the junction unmatched. CDR3 loop: CASRPAGGSTDTQYF. The CDR3 DNA follows: TGTGCCAGCCGACCAGCGGGGGGCAGCACAGATACGCAGTATTTT.

V usage is TRBV20-1 and J usage is TRBJ2-7; possible D gene TRBD1, 5 bases. The length of the CDR3 is 14 residues. V dropped 0 bases and J dropped 4 bases, with 13 bases sitting between them. Germline V gives CDR1 DFQATT, CDR2 SNEGSKA (reference sequence). CDR3 loop: CSARDRQGGYEQYF. CDR3 DNA: TGCAGTGCTAGAGATCGGCAGGGCGGATACGAGCAGTACTTC.

V and J are TRBV11-2 and TRBJ2-7; the D gene is possibly TRBD1 (6 bases). CDR1 SGHAT and CDR2 FQNNGV come from the germline V gene. Between the trimmed V and J ends, which lost 0 bases and 1 base, there was a span of 7 bases. The CDR3 runs 14 residues. CDR3 residues: CASSLEDRSYEQYF. In DNA form, the CDR3 reads TGTGCCAGCAGCTTAGAAGACAGGTCCTACGAGCAGTACTTC.

The V call is TRBV12-3 or TRBV12-4, the J call TRBJ2-4; D call uncertain. The CDR3 runs to 16 residues. The V end was cut by 6 bases, the J end by 7 bases, with 22 bases between. This CDR3 reads CASSPAAGPVGNIQYF. In DNA form, the CDR3 reads TGTGCCAGCAGCCCAGCAGCCGGCCCGGTCGGGAACATTCAGTACTTC.

The V call is TRBV3-1, the J call TRBJ2-1; 11 nucleotides align to TRBD2. The CDR3 consists of 18 residues. Germline loops: CDR1 LGHDT, CDR2 YNNKEL (reference sequence). V shed 0 bases, J shed 2 bases, and the junction held 6 bases outside the gene matches. The CDR3 region has the DNA TGTGCCAGCAGCCAAGATCGCGCGACTAGCGGGGCCTACAATGAGCAGTTCTTC. Protein product: CASSQDRATSGAYNEQFF.

V and J are TRBV7-4 and TRBJ2-5; D gene unclear. Germline CDR1 is SGHVT and CDR2 is SQSDAQ. The CDR3 contains 14 residues. V was cut by 1 base and J by 5 bases, with 11 bases left in between. The CDR3 DNA sequence: TGTGCCAGCAGCTTAGTACCCTTTGGGGAGACCCAGTACTTC. Translating it yields CASSLVPFGETQYF.

The CDR3 is CASSLGGPDYTQYF. The CDR3 nucleotides read TGTGCCAGCAGCTTAGGGGGGCCTGACTATACGCAGTATTTT. The rearrangement joins TRBV27 to TRBJ2-3; D may correspond to TRBD1 or TRBD2 (6 bases each). Germline V CDR1 and CDR2: MNHEY, SMNVEV (reference sequence). V lost 6 bases and J 7 bases, leaving 17 bases between the germline ends. The CDR3 covers 14 residues.

This clonotype was found a few times. The chain links TRBV2 to TRBJ2-7; 7 bases are shared with TRBD2. CDR1 SNHLY and CDR2 FYNNEI come from the germline V gene. V was pared by 3 bases and J by 2 bases, with 10 bases of the junction left unmatched. The CDR3 spans 16 residues. The CDR3 region is CASSDGGSIVPYEQYF. For the CDR3, the DNA is TGTGCCAGCAGTGACGGGGGGTCTATAGTTCCCTACGAGCAGTACTTC. The whole variable domain, filled in from reference TRBV2 and TRBJ2-7, reads EPEVTQTPSHQVTQMGQEVILRCVPISNHLYFYWYRQILGQKVEFLVSFYNNEISEKSEIFDDQFSVERPDGSNFTLKIRSTKLEDSAMYFCASSDGGSIVPYEQYFGPGTRLTVT.

This clonotype has only a few counts. V is TRBV6-2 or TRBV6-3 and J is TRBJ2-1; D ambiguous. V gave up 7 bases and J gave up 7 bases, with 14 bases separating them. CDR3 length: 13 amino acids. The V gene's germline CDR1 is MNHEY and CDR2 SVGEGT. The DNA of the CDR3 is TGTGCCAGCACCCGAGGCCCGGTAAATGAGCAGTTCTTC. This codes for CASTRGPVNEQFF.

The chain joins TRBV20-1 to TRBJ2-1; 7 bases line up with TRBD2. CDR3 length: 16 residues. The V gene's germline CDR1 is DFQATT and CDR2 SNEGSKA (reference sequence). V dropped 1 base and J dropped 8; count of bases not matched to a gene: 14. The CDR3 here is CSARGEGRGYRHEQFF. CDR3 coding DNA: TGCAGTGCTAGAGGGGAGGGGCGGGGGTACCGCCATGAGCAGTTCTTC.

The table lists this clonotype with many counts. The genes are TRBV7-2 and TRBJ2-2; the D is unclear. There are 16 residues in the CDR3. CDR1 is SGHTA, CDR2 FQGNSA, per germline. V lost 6 bases, J lost 4 bases, and 18 bases lay in between. CDR3 bases: TGTGCCAGCAGTGCGTTGGCGGACCTCATCACCGGGGAGCTGTTTTTT. This sequence encodes CASSALADLITGELFF.

This chain connects TRBV20-1 to TRBJ1-1, with TRBD1 matching 7 bases. Germline-derived CDR1 and CDR2 are DFQATT and SNEGSKA (reference sequence). The CDR3 totals 16 residues. Unmatched junction bases numbered 14, after V lost 6 bases and J lost 1 base. The CDR3 reads CSALFDRVRANTEAFF. The CDR3 region has the DNA TGCAGTGCCCTCTTTGACAGGGTAAGGGCGAACACTGAAGCTTTCTTT.

The CDR3 nucleotides read TGTGCCAGTAGGGCAGGGCACCACATACATCAGCCCCAGCATTTT. Amino acids: CASRAGHHIHQPQHF. The rearrangement joins TRBV19 to TRBJ1-5, with D possibly matching TRBD1 (5 bases). The CDR3 is 15 amino acids. V was shortened by 6 bases and J by 5 bases, with 17 bases between the two germline ends. Per germline, CDR1 LNHDA and CDR2 SQIVND (reference sequence).

This clonotype turned up a few times. This chain joins TRBV7-8 and TRBJ2-7; D is perhaps TRBD2 (5 bases). CDR1 SGHVS and CDR2 FQNEAQ come from the germline V gene. CDR3 length equals 16 residues. Trimming pared 3 bases from V and 3 bases from J, leaving 18 bases between. The CDR3 loop is CASSLAGTGIDYEQYF. In DNA, the CDR3 is TGTGCCAGCAGCTTGGCCGGCACGGGGATAGACTACGAGCAGTACTTC.

The V and J genes are TRBV7-7 and TRBJ2-1, with 7 bases matching TRBD2. The V and J ends lost 5 bases and 6 bases, in that order; junction bases with no gene match: 4. Germline lookup yields CDR1 SSHAT and CDR2 FNYEAQ (reference sequence). This CDR3 is built from 13 residues. The CDR3 nucleotides read TGTGCCAGCAGCCCGGGACTATTCAATGAGCAGTTCTTC. Protein: CASSPGLFNEQFF.

This clonotype has just a few counts. This chain connects TRBV12-3 or TRBV12-4 to TRBJ2-3; TRBD2 matches 8 bases. The CDR3 is 17 residues long. Trimming at V came to 6 bases and at J to 2 bases, leaving 13 bases not matched to a gene. Written as DNA, the CDR3 is TGTGCCAGCAGCCCCGGACTAGCCAAAACCGCCACAGATACGCAGTATTTT. Protein: CASSPGLAKTATDTQYF.

This clonotype was counted a single time. The chain recombines TRBV15 with TRBJ2-5; tentatively, D is TRBD2 (6 bases). V was cut by 8 bases and J by 4 bases, with 23 bases left in between. The germline gives CDR1 LNHNV, CDR2 YYDKDF (reference sequence). This CDR3 has 16 residues. In DNA form, the CDR3 reads TGTGCCACCGCCCAAGTGGGACTTCTGGGGGGAGAGACCCAGTACTTC. Encoded protein: CATAQVGLLGGETQYF.

The J gene is TRBJ2-7, the V gene TRBV7-2, with 8 positions matching TRBD2. The V and J ends lost 3 bases and 4 bases, in that order; junction bases with no gene match: 8. CDR1 is SGHTA and CDR2 is FQGNSA in the germline V gene. The CDR3 has 15 amino acids. The CDR3 bases are TGTGCCAGCAGCTTGAGGGCGGGACTAGATTACGAGCAGTACTTC. It is translated as CASSLRAGLDYEQYF.

V usage is TRBV5-3 and J usage is TRBJ2-1; TRBD2 aligns across 8 bases. Being an ORF, TRBV5-3 has a function that is uncertain. V was pared by 8 bases and J by 0 bases, with 22 bases of the junction left unmatched. The length of the CDR3 is 20 residues. CDR3 in DNA: TGTGCCAGCAGCCATCGGTGGGCGGGAGGAACCCGGGGCTCCTACAATGAGCAGTTCTTC. Amino acid sequence: CASSHRWAGGTRGSYNEQFF.

The CDR3 is CSGGLGGSYNEQFF. CDR3 in DNA: TGCAGCGGAGGGCTGGGGGGCTCCTACAATGAGCAGTTCTTC. The chain employs TRBV29-1 and TRBJ2-1; TRBD2 is a possible D gene (6 bases). With 7 bases removed from V and 0 bases from J, the gap between germline ends came to 13 bases. Germline V gene data show CDR1 as SQVTM and CDR2 as ANQGSEA. The CDR3 contains 14 residues.